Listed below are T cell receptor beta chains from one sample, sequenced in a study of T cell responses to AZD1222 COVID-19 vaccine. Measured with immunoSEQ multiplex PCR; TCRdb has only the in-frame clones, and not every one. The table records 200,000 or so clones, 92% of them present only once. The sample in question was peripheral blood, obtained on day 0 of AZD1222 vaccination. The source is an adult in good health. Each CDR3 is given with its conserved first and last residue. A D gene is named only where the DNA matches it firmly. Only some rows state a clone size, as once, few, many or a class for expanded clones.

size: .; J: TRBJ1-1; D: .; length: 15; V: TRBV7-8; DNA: TGTGCCAGCAGCCTACCCGGGGGCCTGAACACTGAAGCTTTCTTT; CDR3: CASSLPGGLNTEAFF
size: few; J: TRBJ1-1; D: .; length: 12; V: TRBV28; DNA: TGTGCCAGCAGTCTTAGAGAGACTGAAGCTTTCTTT; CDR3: CASSLRETEAFF
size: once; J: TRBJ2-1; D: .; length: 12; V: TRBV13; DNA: TGTGCCAGCAGTCGGGCTGGGAATGAGCAGTTCTTC; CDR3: CASSRAGNEQFF
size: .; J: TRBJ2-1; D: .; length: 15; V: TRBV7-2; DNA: TGTGCCAGCACAAGGGGGGCAGGGTTCAACAATGAGCAGTTCTTC; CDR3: CASTRGAGFNNEQFF
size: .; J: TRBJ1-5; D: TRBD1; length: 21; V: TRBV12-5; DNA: TGTGCTAGTGGTTTGGCCCTACCCCCGGTCCTAGGACAGGGTTACAATCAGCCCCAGCATTTT; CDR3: CASGLALPPVLGQGYNQPQHF
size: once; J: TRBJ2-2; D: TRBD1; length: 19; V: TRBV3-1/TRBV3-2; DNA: TGTGCCAGCAGCCAAACCCACGGACAGGGTAGGGGGCCCACCGGGGAGCTGTTTTTT; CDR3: CASSQTHGQGRGPTGELFF
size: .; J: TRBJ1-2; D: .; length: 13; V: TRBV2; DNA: TGTGCCAGCAGGGAGGAAGGGCGGGAAGGCTACACCTTC; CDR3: CASREEGREGYTF
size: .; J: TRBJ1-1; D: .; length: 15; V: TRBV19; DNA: TGTGCCAGTAGTGCGCCGGGAAGAATGAACACTGAAGCTTTCTTT; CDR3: CASSAPGRMNTEAFF
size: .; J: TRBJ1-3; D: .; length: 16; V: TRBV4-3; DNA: TGCGCCAGCAGCCAAGAGTATGGGGGATCTGGAAACACCATATATTTT; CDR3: CASSQEYGGSGNTIYF
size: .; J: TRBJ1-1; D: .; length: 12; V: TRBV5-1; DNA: TGCGCCAGCAGACTACTGAACACTGAAGCTTTCTTT; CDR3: CASRLLNTEAFF
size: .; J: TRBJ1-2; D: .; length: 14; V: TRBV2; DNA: TGTGCCAGCAGCGCCGACAGGACTCATTATGGCTACACCTTC; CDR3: CASSADRTHYGYTF
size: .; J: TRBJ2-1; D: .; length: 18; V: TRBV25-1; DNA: TGTGCCAGCAGTCCCTCTGGCCGGGGAGCGTATACGTACAATGAGCAGTTCTTC; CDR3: CASSPSGRGAYTYNEQFF
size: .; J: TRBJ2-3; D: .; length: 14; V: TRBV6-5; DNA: TGTGCCAGCAGTTACGGACCCCCCACAGATACGCAGTATTTT; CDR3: CASSYGPPTDTQYF
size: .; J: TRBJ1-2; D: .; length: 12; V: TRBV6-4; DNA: TGTGCCAGCAGTGAGGCAGCTGGGGGCTACACCTTC; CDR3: CASSEAAGGYTF
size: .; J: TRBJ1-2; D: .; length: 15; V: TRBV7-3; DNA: TGTGCCAGCAGCGCCTCCGGGACCCCGAACTATGGCTACACCTTC; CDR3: CASSASGTPNYGYTF
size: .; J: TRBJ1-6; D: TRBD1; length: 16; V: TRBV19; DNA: TGTGCCAGTAGTCCTTGGACAGGAGCCTATAATTCACCCCTCCACTTT; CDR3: CASSPWTGAYNSPLHF
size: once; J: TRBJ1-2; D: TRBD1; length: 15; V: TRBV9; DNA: TGTGCCAGCAGCGGGGGGACAGGGTTTAACTATGGCTACACCTTC; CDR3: CASSGGTGFNYGYTF
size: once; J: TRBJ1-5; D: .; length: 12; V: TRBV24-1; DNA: TGTGCCACCAGTGACGGCGACCAGCCCCAGCATTTT; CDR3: CATSDGDQPQHF
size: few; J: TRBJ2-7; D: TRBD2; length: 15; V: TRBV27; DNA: TGTGCCAGCAGGAAAGCGGGAGAGAATGCCTACGAGCAGTACTTC; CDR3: CASRKAGENAYEQYF
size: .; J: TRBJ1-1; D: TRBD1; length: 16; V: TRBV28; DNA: TGTGCCAGCAGGTCGCTCGGACAGGCACTGAACACTGAAGCTTTCTTT; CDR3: CASRSLGQALNTEAFF
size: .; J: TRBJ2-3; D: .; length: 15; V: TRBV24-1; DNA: TGTGCCACCAGTGATCCCAGCATGGGGGCAGATACGCAGTATTTT; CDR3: CATSDPSMGADTQYF
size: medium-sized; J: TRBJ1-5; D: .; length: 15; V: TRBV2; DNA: TGTGCCAGCAGTGTCGGCGGGCTGTTGGGTCAGCCCCAGCATTTT; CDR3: CASSVGGLLGQPQHF
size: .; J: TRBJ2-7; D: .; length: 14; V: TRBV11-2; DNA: TGTGCCAGCAGCTTAGGCGCCCAGCGTTACGAGCAGTACTTC; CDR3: CASSLGAQRYEQYF
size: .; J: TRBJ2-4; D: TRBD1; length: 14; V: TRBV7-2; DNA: TGTGCCAGCAGCGTGGGACAGTACAAAAACATTCAGTACTTC; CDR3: CASSVGQYKNIQYF
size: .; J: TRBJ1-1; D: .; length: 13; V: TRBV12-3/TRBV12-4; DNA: TGTGCCAGCAGTTTCACGGGGAACACTGAAGCTTTCTTT; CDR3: CASSFTGNTEAFF
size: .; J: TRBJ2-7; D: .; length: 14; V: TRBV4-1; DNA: TGCGCCAGCAGCCAAGAGCCGGACGGGTACGAGCAGTACTTC; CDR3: CASSQEPDGYEQYF
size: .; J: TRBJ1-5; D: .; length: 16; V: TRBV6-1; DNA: TGTGCCAGCAGTGAAGCGTGGGGGGCAGGGAATCAGCCCCAGCATTTT; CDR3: CASSEAWGAGNQPQHF
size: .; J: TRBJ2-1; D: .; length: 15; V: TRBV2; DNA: TGTGCCAGCTTCGGTCGTTGGGGGGCGGGGAATGAGCAGTTCTTC; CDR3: CASFGRWGAGNEQFF
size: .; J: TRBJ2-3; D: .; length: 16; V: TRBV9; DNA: TGTGCCAGCAGCCGAGGGGGAACTAGAAGCACAGATACGCAGTATTTT; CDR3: CASSRGGTRSTDTQYF
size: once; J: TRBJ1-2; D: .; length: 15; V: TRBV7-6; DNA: TGTGCCAGCAGCTTTAAGGAATCTCGTAACTATGGCTACACCTTC; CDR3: CASSFKESRNYGYTF
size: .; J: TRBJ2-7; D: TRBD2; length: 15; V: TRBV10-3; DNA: TGTGCCATCAGAGACCTGAGGGGAGGGCACTACGAGCAGTACTTC; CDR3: CAIRDLRGGHYEQYF
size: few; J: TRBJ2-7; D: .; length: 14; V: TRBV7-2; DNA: TGTGCCAGCAGCTCCGGACAAGATTCGGGCGAGCAGTACTTC; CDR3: CASSSGQDSGEQYF
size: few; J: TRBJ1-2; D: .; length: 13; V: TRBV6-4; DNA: TGTGCCAGCAGCCGACCGGGACGGCATGGCTACACCTTC; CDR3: CASSRPGRHGYTF
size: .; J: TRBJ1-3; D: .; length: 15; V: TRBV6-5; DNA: TGTGCCAGCAGCAGGGATCTGGACTCTGGAAACACCATATATTTT; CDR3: CASSRDLDSGNTIYF
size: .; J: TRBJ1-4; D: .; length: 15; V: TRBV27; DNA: TGTGCCAGCAGTTTATCGATTGCTGCTAATGAAAAACTGTTTTTT; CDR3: CASSLSIAANEKLFF
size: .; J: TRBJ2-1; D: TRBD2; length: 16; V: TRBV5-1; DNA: TGCGCCAGCAGCTGGGGTAGCGGGGGGATCTACAATGAGCAGTTCTTC; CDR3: CASSWGSGGIYNEQFF
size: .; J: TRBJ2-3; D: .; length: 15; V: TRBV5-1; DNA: TGCGCCAGCAGCTTGTGGGCAGGAGGTGGAGATACGCAGTATTTT; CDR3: CASSLWAGGGDTQYF
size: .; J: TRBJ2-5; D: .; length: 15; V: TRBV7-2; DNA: TGTGCCAGCAGCTTAGGTTTGGGTTCGGGGGAGACCCAGTACTTC; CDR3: CASSLGLGSGETQYF
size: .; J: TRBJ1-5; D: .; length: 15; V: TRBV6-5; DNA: TGTGCCAGCATGAGGGAAGTGGGCTCAAGTCAGCCCCAGCATTTT; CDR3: CASMREVGSSQPQHF
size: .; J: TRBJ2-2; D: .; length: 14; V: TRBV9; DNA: TGTGCCAGCAGCTCCGGGTCGAACACCGGGGAGCTGTTTTTT; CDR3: CASSSGSNTGELFF
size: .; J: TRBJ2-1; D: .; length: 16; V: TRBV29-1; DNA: TGCAGCGTCTTAGGGGCTGACAGGAGGTCGGGAAATGAGCAGTTCTTC; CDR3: CSVLGADRRSGNEQFF
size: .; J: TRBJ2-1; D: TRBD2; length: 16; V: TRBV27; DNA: TGTGCCAGCAGCCCTTCGCGGGGGTCCTCCTACAATGAGCAGTTCTTC; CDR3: CASSPSRGSSYNEQFF
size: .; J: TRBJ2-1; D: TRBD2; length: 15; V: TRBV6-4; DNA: TGTGCCAGCAGTGACCCGACTAGCGGGAGGGCTGAGCAGTTCTTC; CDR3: CASSDPTSGRAEQFF
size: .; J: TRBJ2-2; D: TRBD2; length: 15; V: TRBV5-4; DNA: TGTGCCAGCGGAAAGCGGGGGGGCAACACCGGGGAGCTGTTTTTT; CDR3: CASGKRGGNTGELFF
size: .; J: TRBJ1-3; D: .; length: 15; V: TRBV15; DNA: TGTGCCACAGGGACGTCGCCTCTCTCTGGAAACACCATATATTTT; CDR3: CATGTSPLSGNTIYF
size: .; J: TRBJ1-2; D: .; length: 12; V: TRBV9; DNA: TGTGCCAGCAGCGTTGCTAACTATGGCTACACCTTC; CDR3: CASSVANYGYTF
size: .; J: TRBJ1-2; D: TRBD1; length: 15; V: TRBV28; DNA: TGTGCCAGCAGTCCGCCAGGGGACAGGGTCAATGGCTACACCTTC; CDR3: CASSPPGDRVNGYTF
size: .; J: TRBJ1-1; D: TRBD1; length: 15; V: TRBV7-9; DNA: TGTGCCAGCAGCCCGGGACAGGGGAGACGACCTGAAGCTTTCTTT; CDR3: CASSPGQGRRPEAFF
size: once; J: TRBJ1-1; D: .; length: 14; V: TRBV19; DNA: TGTGCCAGTAGTATAGCCCGAAGGAACACTGAAGCTTTCTTT; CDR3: CASSIARRNTEAFF
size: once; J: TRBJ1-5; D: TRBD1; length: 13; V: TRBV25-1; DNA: TGTGCCAGCAACGGACAGGGCAATCAGCCCCAGCATTTT; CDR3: CASNGQGNQPQHF
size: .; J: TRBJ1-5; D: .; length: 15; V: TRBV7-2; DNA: TGTGCCAGCAGCCCCGCACAGGGAACCAATCAGCCCCAGCATTTT; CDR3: CASSPAQGTNQPQHF
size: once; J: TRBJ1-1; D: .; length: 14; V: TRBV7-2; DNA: TGTGCCAGCAGACCTTGGGGCTCTAACACTGAAGCTTTCTTT; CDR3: CASRPWGSNTEAFF
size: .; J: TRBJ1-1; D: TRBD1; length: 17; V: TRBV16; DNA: TGTGCCAGCAGCCAGGTTGACAGGGACGGTCTGAACACTGAAGCTTTCTTT; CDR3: CASSQVDRDGLNTEAFF
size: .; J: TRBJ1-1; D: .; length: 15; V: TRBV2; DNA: TGTGCCAGCAGTGAAGGGCAGGGAATGAACACTGAAGCTTTCTTT; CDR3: CASSEGQGMNTEAFF
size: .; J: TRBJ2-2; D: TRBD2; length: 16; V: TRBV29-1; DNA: TGCAGCGTTGGGGGACTAGCGGGAGTAGACACCGGGGAGCTGTTTTTT; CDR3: CSVGGLAGVDTGELFF
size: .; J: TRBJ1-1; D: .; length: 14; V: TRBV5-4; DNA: TGTGCCAGCAGCTCTCCAGCCCTGAACACTGAAGCTTTCTTT; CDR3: CASSSPALNTEAFF
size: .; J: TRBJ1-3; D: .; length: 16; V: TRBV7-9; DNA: TGTGCCAGCAGCCTCGGTTGGGCAAGCTCTGGAAACACCATATATTTT; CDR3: CASSLGWASSGNTIYF